This TCR beta chain is drawn from a study of Tregs in tolerant kidney transplant recipients. Some clones are missing from TCRdb's copy, which holds only in-frame ones; the method was immunoSEQ multiplex PCR. This table has 20,000 to 25,000 clones, approximately 81% appearing once. CDR3 length: 15 residues. The germline V gene encodes CDR1 SEHNR and CDR2 FQNEAQ (reference sequence). V shed 5 bases and J 6 bases; nucleotides not matched to a gene: 12. Recipients received nonmyeloablative bone marrow transplants from related graft donors, with transient mixed chimerism. Unstimulated Tregs (CD4+CD25+CD127-) and CD4+CD25- non-Tregs were sorted from PBMCs.

V and J are TRBV7-9 and TRBJ1-2; 7 bases match TRBD1. This specimen consisted of CD8+ T cells from blood (PBMCs), obtained 6 months after the transplant. The sequence was obtained from a human patient who received a combined kidney and bone marrow transplant. The graft donor may be the source of some T cells. In nucleotides, the CDR3 is TGTGCCAGCAGCCCAGAGGCGAGGGGGCGCGATGGCTACACCTTC. Translation gives CASSPEARGRDGYTF. Drawing the rest from reference TRBV7-9 and TRBJ1-2, the complete variable domain is DTGVSQNPRHKITKRGQNVTFRCDPISEHNRLYWYRQTLGQGPEFLTYFQNEAQLEKSRLLSDRFSAERPKGSFSTLEIQRTEQGDSAMYLCASSPEARGRDGYTFGSGTRLTVV.